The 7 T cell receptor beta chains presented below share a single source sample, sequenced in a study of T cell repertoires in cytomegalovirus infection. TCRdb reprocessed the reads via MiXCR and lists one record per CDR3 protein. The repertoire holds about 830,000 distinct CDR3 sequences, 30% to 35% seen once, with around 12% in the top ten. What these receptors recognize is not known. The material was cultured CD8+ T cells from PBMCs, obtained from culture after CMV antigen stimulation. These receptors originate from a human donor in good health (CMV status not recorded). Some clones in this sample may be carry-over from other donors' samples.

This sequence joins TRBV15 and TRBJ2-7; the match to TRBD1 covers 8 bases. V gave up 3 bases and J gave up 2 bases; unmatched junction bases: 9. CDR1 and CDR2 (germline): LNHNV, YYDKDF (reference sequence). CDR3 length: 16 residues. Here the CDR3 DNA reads TGTGCCACCAGCAGCGGACAGGGATTAACGCCCTACGAGCAGTACGTC. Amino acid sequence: CATSSGQGLTPYEQYV.

For the CDR3, the DNA is TGTGCCAGTCAGGGGCTCTCCTACGAGCAGTACGTC. The encoded protein is CASQGLSYEQYV. The J gene is TRBJ2-7, the V gene TRBV6-2 or TRBV6-3, with a tentative D call TRBD1 (6 bases). The CDR3 totals 12 residues. V lost 9 bases and J 0 bases, leaving 9 bases between the germline ends. The germline V gene has CDR1 MNHEY and CDR2 SVGEGT.

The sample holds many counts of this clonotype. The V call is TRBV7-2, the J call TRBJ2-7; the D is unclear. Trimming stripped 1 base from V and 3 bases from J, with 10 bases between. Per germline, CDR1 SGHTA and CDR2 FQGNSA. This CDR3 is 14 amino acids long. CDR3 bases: TGTGCCAGCAGCTTAGTTCACGGAAACTACGAGCAGTACGTC. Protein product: CASSLVHGNYEQYV.

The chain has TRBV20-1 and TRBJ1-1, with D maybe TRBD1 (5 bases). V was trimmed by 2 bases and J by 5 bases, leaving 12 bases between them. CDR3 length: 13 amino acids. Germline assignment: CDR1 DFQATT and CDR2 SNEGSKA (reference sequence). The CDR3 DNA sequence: TGCAGTGCTAGATCAGGGATGTGGACTGAAGCTTTCTTT. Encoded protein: CSARSGMWTEAFF.

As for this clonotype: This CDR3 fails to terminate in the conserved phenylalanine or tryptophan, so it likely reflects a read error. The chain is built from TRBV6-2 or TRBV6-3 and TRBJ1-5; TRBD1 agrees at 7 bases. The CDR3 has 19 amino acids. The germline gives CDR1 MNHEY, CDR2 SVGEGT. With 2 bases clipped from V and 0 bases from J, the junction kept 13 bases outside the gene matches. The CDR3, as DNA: TGTGCCAGCAGTTACACGAGGGGGCAGGACTGGTATAGCAATCAGCCCCAGCATTGT. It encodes CASSYTRGQDWYSNQPQHC.

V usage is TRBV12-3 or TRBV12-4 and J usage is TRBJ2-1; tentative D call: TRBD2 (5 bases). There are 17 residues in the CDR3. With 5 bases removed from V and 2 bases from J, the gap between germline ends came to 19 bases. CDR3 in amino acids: CASSSPHSEGPYNEQFF. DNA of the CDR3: TGTGCCAGCAGTAGCCCTCACAGCGAGGGTCCCTACAATGAGCAGTTCTTC.

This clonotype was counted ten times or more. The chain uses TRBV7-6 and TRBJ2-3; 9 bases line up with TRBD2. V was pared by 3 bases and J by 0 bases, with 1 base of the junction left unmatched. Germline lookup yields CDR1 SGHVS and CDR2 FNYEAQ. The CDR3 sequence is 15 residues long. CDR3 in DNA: TGTGCCAGCAGCTTCCTAGCGGGGAGCACAGATACGCAGTATTTT. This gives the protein CASSFLAGSTDTQYF.